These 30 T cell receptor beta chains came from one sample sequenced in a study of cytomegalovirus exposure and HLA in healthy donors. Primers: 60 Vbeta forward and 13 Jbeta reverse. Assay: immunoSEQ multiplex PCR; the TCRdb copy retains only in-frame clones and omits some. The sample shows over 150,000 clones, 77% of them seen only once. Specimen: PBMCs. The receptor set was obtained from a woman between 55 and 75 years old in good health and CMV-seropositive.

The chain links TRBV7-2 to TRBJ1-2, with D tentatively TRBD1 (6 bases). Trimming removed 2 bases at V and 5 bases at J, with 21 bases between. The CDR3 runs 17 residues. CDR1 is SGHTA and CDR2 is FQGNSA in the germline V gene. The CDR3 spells CASSLSDGGARVYGYTF. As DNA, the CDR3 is TGTGCCAGCAGCTTATCCGATGGGGGCGCGAGGGTTTATGGCTACACCTTC. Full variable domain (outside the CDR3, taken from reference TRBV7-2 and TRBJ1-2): GAGVSQSPSNKVTEKGKDVELRCDPISGHTALYWYRQSLGQGLEFLIYFQGNSAPDKSGLPSDRFSAERTGGSVSTLTIQRTQQEDSAVYLCASSLSDGGARVYGYTFGSGTRLTVV.

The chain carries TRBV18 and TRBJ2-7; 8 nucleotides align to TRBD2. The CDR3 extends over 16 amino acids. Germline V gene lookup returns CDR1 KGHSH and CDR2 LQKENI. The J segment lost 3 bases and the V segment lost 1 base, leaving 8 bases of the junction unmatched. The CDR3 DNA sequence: TGTGCCAGCTCACCACGCCTAGCGGGCGTGAGCTACGAGCAGTACTTC. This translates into CASSPRLAGVSYEQYF.

The CDR3 bases are TGTGCCAGCACCAGCCCCGGGACAGGCTATGGCTACACCTTC. It translates to CASTSPGTGYGYTF. V usage is TRBV7-3 and J usage is TRBJ1-2; 8 bases match TRBD1. The V gene's germline CDR1 is SGHTA and CDR2 FQGTGA. This CDR3 contains 14 residues. The V and J ends lost 7 bases and 4 bases, in that order; junction bases with no gene match: 8.

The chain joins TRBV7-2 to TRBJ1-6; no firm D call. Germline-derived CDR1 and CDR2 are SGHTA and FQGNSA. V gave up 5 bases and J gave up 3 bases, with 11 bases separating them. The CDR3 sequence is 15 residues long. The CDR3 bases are TGTGCCAGCAGCCCCATCCCGAGCTATAATTCACCCCTCCACTTT. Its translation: CASSPIPSYNSPLHF.

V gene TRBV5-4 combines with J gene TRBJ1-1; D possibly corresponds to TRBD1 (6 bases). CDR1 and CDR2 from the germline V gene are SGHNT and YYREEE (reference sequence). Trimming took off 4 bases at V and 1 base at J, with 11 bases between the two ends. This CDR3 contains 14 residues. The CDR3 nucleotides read TGTGCCAGCAGCATAGCAGGGGCGAACACTGAAGCTTTCTTT. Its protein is CASSIAGANTEAFF. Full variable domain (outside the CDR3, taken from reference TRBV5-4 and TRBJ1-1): ETGVTQSPTHLIKTRGQQVTLRCSSQSGHNTVSWYQQALGQGPQFIFQYYREEENGRGNFPPRFSGLQFPNYSSELNVNALELDDSALYLCASSIAGANTEAFFGQGTRLTVV.

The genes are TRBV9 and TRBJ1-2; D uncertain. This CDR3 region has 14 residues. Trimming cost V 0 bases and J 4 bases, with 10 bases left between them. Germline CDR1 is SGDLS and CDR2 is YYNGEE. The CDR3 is CASSVAEDAYGYTF. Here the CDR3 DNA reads TGTGCCAGCAGCGTAGCTGAGGATGCCTATGGCTACACCTTC.

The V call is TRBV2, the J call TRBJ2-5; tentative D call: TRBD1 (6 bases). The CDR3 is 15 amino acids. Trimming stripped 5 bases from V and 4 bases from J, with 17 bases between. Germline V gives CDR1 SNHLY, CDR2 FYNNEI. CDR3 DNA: TGTGCCAGCAGTCGCGAAACAGGGTCTTCAGAGACCCAGTACTTC. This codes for CASSRETGSSETQYF. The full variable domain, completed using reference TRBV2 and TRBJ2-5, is EPEVTQTPSHQVTQMGQEVILRCVPISNHLYFYWYRQILGQKVEFLVSFYNNEISEKSEIFDDQFSVERPDGSNFTLKIRSTKLEDSAMYFCASSRETGSSETQYFGPGTRLLVL.

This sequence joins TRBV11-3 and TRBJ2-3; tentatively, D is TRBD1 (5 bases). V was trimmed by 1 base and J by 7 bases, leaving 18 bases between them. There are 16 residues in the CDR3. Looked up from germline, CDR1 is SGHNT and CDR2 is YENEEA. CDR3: CASSLGQNLDGNTQYF. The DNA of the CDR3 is TGTGCCAGCAGCTTAGGACAGAACCTTGATGGGAATACGCAGTATTTT.

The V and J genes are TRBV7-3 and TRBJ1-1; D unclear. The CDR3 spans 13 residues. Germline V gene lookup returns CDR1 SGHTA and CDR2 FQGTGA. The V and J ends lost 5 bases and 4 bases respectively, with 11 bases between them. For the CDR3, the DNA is TGTGCCAGCAGCCTGGACTCAGGCACTGAAGCTTTCTTT. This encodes CASSLDSGTEAFF.

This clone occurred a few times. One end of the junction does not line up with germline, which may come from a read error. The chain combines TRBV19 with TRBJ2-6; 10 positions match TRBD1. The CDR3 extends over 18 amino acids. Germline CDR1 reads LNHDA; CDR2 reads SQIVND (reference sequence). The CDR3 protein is CASSAATGGGSGANGLTF. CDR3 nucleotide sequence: TGTGCCAGTAGTGCCGCGACAGGGGGCGGCTCTGGGGCCAACGGCCTGACTTTC. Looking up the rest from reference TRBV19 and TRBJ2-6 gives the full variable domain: DGGITQSPKYLFRKEGQNVTLSCEQNLNHDAMYWYRQDPGQGLRLIYYSQIVNDFQKGDIAEGYSVSREKKESFPLTVTSAQKNPTAFYLCASSAATGGGSGANGLTFGAGSRLTVL.

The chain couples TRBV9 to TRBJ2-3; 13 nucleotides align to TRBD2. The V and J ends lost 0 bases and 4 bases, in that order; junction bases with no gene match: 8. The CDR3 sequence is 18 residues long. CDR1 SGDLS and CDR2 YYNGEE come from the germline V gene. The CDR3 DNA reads TGTGCCAGCAGCGTAGCACTAGCGGGGGGGATTGGCGCAGATACGCAGTATTTT. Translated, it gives CASSVALAGGIGADTQYF.

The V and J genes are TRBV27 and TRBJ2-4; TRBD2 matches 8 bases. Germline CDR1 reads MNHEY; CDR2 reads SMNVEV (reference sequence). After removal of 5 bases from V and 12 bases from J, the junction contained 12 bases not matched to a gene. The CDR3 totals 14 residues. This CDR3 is CASSPGGSLDSQYF. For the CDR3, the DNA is TGTGCCAGCAGTCCGGGAGGGTCCCTCGACAGTCAGTACTTC.

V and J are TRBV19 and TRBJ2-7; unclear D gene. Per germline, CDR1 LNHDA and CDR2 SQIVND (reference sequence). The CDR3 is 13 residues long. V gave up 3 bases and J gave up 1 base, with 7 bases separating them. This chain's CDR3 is CASSIDTSYEQYF. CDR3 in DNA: TGTGCCAGTAGTATCGACACATCCTACGAGCAGTACTTC.

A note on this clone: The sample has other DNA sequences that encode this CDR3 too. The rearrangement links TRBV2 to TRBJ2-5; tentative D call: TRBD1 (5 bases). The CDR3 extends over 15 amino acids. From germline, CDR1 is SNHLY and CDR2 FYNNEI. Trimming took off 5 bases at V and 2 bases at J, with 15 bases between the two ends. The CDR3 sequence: CASSKTRTLQETQYF. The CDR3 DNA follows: TGTGCCAGCAGTAAGACCCGGACATTACAAGAGACCCAGTACTTC.

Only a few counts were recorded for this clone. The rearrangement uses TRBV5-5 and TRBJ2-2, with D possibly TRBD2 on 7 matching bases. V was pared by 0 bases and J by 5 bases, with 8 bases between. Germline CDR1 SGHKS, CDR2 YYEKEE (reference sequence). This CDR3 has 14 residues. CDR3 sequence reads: CASSLEGGTGELFF. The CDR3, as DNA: TGTGCCAGCAGCTTGGAGGGGGGGACCGGGGAGCTGTTTTTT.

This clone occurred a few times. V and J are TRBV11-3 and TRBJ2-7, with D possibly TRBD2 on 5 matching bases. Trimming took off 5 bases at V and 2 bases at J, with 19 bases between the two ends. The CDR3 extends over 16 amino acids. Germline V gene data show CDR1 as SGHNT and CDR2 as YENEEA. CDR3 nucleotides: TGTGCCAGCAGCAACTCAAGGACGGGAAAAACCTACGAGCAGTACTTC. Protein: CASSNSRTGKTYEQYF.

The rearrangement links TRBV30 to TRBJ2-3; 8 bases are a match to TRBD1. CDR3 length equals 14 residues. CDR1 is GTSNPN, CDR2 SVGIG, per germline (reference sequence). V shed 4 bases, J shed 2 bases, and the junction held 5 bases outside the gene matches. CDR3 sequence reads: CAWTLGQDTDTQYF. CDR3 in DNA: TGTGCCTGGACTCTGGGACAGGACACAGATACGCAGTATTTT.

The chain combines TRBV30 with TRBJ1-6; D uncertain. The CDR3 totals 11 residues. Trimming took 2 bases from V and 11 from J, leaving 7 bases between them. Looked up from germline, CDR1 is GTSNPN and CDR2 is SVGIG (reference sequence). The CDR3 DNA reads TGTGCCTGGAGTCGGTTAACACCCCTCCACTTT. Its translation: CAWSRLTPLHF.

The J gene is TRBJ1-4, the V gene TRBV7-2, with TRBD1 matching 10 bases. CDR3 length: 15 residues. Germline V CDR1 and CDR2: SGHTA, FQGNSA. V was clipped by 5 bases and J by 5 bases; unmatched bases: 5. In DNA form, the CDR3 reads TGTGCCAGCAGCCCACGGACAGGGGGGAATGAAAAACTGTTTTTT. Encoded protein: CASSPRTGGNEKLFF. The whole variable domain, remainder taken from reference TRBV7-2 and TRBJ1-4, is GAGVSQSPSNKVTEKGKDVELRCDPISGHTALYWYRQSLGQGLEFLIYFQGNSAPDKSGLPSDRFSAERTGGSVSTLTIQRTQQEDSAVYLCASSPRTGGNEKLFFGSGTQLSVL.

CDR3 in DNA: TGCGCCAGCAGCCAGGAAGGGAGAGGAGGCACTGAAGCTTTCTTT. Its protein product is CASSQEGRGGTEAFF. The rearrangement joins TRBV4-3 to TRBJ1-1; D is ambiguous. The CDR3 runs 15 residues. With 3 bases removed from V and 4 bases from J, the gap between germline ends came to 15 bases. Germline V gives CDR1 LGHNA, CDR2 YSLEER.

The CDR3 sequence is CASSRLAGGHGEQFF. The DNA of the CDR3 is TGTGCCAGCAGCCGACTAGCGGGAGGGCACGGTGAGCAGTTCTTC. V and J are TRBV6-5 and TRBJ2-1; 14 bases are a match to TRBD2. This CDR3 has 15 amino acids. Germline V gene data show CDR1 as MNHEY and CDR2 as SVGAGI. Unmatched junction bases numbered 7, after V lost 6 bases and J lost 9 bases.

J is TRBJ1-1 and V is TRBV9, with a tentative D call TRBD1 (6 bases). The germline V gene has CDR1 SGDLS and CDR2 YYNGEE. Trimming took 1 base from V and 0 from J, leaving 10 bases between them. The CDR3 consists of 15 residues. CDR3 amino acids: CASSVTGKMNTEAFF. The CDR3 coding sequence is TGTGCCAGCAGCGTAACAGGGAAGATGAACACTGAAGCTTTCTTT.

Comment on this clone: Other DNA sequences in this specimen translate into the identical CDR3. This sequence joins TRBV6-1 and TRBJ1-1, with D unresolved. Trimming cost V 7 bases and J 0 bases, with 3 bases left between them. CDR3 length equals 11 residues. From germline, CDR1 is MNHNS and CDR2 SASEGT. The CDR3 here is CASTMNTEAFF. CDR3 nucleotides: TGTGCCAGCACAATGAACACTGAAGCTTTCTTT.

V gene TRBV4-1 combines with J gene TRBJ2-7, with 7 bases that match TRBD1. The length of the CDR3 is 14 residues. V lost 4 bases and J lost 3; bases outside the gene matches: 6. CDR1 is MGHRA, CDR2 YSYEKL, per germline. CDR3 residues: CASSLDREDYEQYF. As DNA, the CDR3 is TGCGCCAGCAGCCTCGACAGGGAAGACTACGAGCAGTACTTC.

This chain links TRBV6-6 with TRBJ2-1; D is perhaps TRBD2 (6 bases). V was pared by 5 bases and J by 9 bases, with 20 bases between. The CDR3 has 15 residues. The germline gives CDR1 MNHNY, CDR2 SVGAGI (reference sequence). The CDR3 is CASSVTSSLGGEQFF. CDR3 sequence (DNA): TGTGCCAGCAGTGTAACTAGCAGCCTAGGCGGTGAGCAGTTCTTC.

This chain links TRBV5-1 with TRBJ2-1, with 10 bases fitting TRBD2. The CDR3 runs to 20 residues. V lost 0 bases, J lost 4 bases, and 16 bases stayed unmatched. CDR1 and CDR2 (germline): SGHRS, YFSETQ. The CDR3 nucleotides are TGCGCCAGCAGCTTGGTGGCTAGCGGGGGCCCTGGGTCGGGTTACAATGAGCAGTTCTTC. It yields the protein CASSLVASGGPGSGYNEQFF.

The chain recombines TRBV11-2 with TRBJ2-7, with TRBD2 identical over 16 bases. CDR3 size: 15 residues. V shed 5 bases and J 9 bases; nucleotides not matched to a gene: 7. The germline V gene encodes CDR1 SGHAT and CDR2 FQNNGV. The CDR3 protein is CASSLGTSGRGGQYF. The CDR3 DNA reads TGTGCCAGCAGCCTTGGGACTAGCGGGAGGGGGGGGCAGTACTTC.

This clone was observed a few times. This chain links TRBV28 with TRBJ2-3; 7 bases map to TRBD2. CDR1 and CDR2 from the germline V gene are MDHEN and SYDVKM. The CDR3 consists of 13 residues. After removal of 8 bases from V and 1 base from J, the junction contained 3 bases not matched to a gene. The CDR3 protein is CASGRGGTDTQYF. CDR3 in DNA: TGTGCCAGCGGGAGGGGCGGCACAGATACGCAGTATTTT. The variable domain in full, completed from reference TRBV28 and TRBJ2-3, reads DVKVTQSSRYLVKRTGEKVFLECVQDMDHENMFWYRQDPGLGLRLIYFSYDVKMKEKGDIPEGYSVSREKKERFSLILESASTNQTSMYLCASGRGGTDTQYFGPGTRLTVL.

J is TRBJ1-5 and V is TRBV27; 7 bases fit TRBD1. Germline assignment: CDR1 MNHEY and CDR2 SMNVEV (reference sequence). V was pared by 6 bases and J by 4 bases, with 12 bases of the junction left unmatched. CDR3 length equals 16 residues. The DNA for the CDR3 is TGTGCCAGCAGCTCCGATAAACAGGGGACGAATCAGCCCCAGCATTTT. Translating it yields CASSSDKQGTNQPQHF.

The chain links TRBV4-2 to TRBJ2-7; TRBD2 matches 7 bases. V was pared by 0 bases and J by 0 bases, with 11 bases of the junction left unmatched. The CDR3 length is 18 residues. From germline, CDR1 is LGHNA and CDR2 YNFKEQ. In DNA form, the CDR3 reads TGTGCCAGCAGCCAAGAGGTGGCCTTACGGGGGGACTCCTACGAGCAGTACTTC. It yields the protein CASSQEVALRGDSYEQYF.